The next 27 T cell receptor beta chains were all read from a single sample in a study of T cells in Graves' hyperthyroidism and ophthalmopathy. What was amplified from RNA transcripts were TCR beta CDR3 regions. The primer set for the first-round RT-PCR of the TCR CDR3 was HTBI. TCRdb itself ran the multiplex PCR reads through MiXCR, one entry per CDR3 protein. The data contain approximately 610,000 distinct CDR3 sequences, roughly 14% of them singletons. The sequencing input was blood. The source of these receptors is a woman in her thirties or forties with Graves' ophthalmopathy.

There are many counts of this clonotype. CDR3 amino acids: CASTTNRATSSGANVLTF. CDR3 bases: TGTGCCAGCACCACGAACAGAGCTACCAGCTCTGGGGCCAACGTCCTGACTTTC. The J gene is TRBJ2-6, the V gene TRBV28; D not resolved. V was cut by 7 bases and J by 0 bases, with 19 bases left in between. Germline CDR1 and CDR2: MDHEN and SYDVKM. This CDR3 comprises 18 residues.

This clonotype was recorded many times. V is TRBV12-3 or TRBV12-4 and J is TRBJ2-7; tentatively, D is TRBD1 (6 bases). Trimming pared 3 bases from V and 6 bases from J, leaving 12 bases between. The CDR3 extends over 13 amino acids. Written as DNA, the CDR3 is TGTGCCAGCAGTTTGGGGGCCCGGCGCGAGCAGTACTTC. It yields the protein CASSLGARREQYF.

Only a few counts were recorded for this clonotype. The CDR3 nucleotides are TGCAGCGCAACGACAGGGGCCACCGGGGAGCTGTTTTTT. Protein sequence: CSATTGATGELFF. The chain recombines TRBV29-1 with TRBJ2-2; TRBD1 aligns across 8 bases. J gave up 4 bases and V 7 bases, and 5 bases lay outside the gene matches. The CDR3 is made up of 13 amino acids. The V gene's germline CDR1 is SQVTM and CDR2 ANQGSEA.

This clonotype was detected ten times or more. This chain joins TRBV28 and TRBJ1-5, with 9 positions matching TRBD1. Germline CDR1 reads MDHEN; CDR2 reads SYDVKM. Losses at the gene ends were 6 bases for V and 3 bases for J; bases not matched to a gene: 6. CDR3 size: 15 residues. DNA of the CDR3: TGTGCCAGCAGCCTACAGGGGGCCCTCAATCAGCCCCAGCATTTT. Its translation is CASSLQGALNQPQHF.

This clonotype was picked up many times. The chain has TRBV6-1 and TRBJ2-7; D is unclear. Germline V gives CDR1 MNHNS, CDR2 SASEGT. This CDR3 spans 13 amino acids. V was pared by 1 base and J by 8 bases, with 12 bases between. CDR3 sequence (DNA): TGTGCCAGCAGTGAAGACATGGACCGCAAGCAGTACTTC. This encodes CASSEDMDRKQYF.

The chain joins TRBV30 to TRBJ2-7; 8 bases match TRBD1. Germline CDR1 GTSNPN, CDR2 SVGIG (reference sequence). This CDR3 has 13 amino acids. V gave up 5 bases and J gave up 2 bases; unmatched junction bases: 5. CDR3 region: CAWAGTGAYEQYF. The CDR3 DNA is TGTGCCTGGGCCGGGACAGGTGCCTACGAGCAGTACTTC.

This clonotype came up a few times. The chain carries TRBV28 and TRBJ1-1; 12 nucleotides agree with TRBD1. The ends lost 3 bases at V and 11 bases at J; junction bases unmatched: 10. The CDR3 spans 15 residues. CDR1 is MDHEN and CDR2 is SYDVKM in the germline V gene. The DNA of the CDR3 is TGTGCCAGCAGTTTGGAGGGACAGGGGGCTAGGGGCGCTTTCTTT. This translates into CASSLEGQGARGAFF.

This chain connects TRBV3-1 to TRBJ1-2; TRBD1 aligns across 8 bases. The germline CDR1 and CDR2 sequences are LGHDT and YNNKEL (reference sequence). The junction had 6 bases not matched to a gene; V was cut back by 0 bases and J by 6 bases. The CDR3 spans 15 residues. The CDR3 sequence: CASSQDWTGWDGYTF. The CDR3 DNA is TGTGCCAGCAGCCAAGATTGGACAGGGTGGGATGGCTACACCTTC.

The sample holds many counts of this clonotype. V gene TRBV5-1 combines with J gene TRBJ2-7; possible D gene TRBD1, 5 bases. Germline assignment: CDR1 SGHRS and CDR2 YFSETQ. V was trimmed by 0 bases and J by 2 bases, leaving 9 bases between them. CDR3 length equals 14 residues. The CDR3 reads CASSLGGVTYEQYF. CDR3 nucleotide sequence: TGCGCCAGCAGCTTGGGGGGCGTGACCTACGAGCAGTACTTC.

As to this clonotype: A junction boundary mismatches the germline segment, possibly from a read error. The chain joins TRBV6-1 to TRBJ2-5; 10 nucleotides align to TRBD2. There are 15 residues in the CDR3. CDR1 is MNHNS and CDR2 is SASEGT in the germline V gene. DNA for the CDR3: TGTGCCAGCAGCCATCCCGGGACTAGCGTTCTTAATGTGAACTTC. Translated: CASSHPGTSVLNVNF.

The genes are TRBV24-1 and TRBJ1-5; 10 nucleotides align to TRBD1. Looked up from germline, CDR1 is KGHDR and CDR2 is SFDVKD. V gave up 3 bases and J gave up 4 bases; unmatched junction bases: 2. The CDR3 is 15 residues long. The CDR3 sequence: CATSDGDRGNQPQHF. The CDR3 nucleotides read TGTGCCACCAGTGATGGGGACAGGGGAAATCAGCCCCAGCATTTT.

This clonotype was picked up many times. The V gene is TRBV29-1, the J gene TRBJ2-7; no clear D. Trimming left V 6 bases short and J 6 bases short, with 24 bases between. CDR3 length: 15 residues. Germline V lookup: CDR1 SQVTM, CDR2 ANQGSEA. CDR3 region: CSVGSHDRTRGEQYF. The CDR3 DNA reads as TGCAGCGTAGGATCACATGACCGAACCAGAGGCGAGCAGTACTTC.

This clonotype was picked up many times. The DNA for the CDR3 is TGTGCCAGCAGTACCGGGGACACTACGTACCAAGAGACCCAGTACTTC. Translated, it gives CASSTGDTTYQETQYF. The chain employs TRBV28 and TRBJ2-5; tentative D call: TRBD1 (6 bases). The germline gives CDR1 MDHEN, CDR2 SYDVKM. The V gene lost 5 bases and the J gene lost 0 bases, with 16 bases spanning the gap. CDR3 length equals 16 residues.

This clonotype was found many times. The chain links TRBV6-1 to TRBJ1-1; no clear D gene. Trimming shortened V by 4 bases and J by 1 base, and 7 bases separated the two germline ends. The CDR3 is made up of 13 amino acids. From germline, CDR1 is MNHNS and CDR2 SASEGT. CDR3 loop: CASSAGWNTEAFF. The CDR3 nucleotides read TGTGCCAGCAGTGCAGGTTGGAACACTGAAGCTTTCTTT.

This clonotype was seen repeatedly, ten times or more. Here the CDR3 reads CASGEASYEQYF. Here the CDR3 DNA reads TGTGCCAGCGGGGAGGCTTCCTACGAGCAGTACTTC. The chain is built from TRBV6-1 and TRBJ2-7; tentative D call: TRBD2 (6 bases). The V end lost 8 bases, the J end lost 1 base, and 9 bases lay between the germline ends. Germline CDR1 reads MNHNS; CDR2 reads SASEGT. The CDR3 loop spans 12 amino acids.

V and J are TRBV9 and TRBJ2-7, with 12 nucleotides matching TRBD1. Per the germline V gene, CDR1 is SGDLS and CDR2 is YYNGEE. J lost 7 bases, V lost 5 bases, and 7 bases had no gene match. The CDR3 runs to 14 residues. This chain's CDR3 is CASSWGQGAIEQYF. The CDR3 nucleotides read TGTGCCAGCAGTTGGGGACAGGGGGCAATAGAGCAGTACTTC.

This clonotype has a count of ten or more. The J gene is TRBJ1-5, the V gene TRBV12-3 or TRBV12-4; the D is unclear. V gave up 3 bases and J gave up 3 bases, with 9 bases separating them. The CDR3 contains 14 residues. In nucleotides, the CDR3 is TGTGCCAGCAGTTTCCGGGCCGACAATCAGCCCCAGCATTTT. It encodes CASSFRADNQPQHF.

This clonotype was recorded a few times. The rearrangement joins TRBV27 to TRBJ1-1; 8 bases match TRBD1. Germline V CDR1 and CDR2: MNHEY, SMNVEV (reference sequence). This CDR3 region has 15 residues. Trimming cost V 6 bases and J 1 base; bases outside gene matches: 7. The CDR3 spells CASSWTGSGNTEAFF. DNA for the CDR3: TGTGCCAGCAGCTGGACAGGGAGTGGGAACACTGAAGCTTTCTTT.

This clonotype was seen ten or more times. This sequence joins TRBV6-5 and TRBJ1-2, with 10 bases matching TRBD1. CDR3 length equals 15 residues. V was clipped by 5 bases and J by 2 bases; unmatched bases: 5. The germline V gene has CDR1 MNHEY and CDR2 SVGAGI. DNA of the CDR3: TGTGCCAGCAGTCAGGGACAGGGGCAAAACTATGGCTACACCTTC. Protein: CASSQGQGQNYGYTF.

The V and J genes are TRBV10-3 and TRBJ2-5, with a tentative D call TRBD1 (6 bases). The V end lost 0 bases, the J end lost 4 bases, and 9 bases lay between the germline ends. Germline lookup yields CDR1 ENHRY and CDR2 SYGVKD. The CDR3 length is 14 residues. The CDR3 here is CAISESGRGETQYF. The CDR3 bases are TGTGCCATCAGTGAGTCCGGCAGGGGAGAGACCCAGTACTTC.

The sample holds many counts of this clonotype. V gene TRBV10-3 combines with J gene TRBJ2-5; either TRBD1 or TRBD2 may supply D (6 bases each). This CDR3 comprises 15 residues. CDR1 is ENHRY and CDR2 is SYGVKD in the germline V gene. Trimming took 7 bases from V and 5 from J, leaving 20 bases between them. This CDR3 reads CAITQGLSGGETQYF. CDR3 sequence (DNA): TGTGCCATCACACAGGGTCTCAGCGGAGGGGAGACCCAGTACTTC.

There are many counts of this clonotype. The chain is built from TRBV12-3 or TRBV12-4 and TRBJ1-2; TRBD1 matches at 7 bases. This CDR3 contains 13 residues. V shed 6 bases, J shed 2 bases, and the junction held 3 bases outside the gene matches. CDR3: CASRLTGNYGYTF. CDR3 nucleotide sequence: TGTGCCAGCAGACTGACAGGGAACTATGGCTACACCTTC.

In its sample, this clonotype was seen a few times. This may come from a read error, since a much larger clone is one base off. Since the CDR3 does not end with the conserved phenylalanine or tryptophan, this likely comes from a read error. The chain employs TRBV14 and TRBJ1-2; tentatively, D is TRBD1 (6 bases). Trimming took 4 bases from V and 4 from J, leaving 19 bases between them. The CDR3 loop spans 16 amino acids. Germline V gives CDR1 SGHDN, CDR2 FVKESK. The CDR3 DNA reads TGTGCCAGCAGCCTGAACAGGGTTGGGGCTTTCTATGGCTACACCTCC. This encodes CASSLNRVGAFYGYTS.

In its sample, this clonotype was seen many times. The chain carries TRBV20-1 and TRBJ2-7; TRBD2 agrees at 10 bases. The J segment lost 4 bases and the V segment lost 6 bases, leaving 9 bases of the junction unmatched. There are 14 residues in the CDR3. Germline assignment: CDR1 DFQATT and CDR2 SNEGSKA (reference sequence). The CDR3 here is CSAIDPSGSYEQYF. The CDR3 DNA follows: TGCAGTGCCATAGACCCTAGCGGGAGTTACGAGCAGTACTTC.

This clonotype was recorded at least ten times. The CDR3 DNA reads as TGTGCCAGCAGCTTAGGTGGGGCGGGAGGTTACGAGCAGTACTTC. It is translated as CASSLGGAGGYEQYF. The rearrangement uses TRBV7-2 and TRBJ2-7; 8 positions agree with TRBD2. CDR3 length: 15 residues. Unmatched junction bases numbered 6, after V lost 1 base and J lost 4 bases. From germline, CDR1 is SGHTA and CDR2 FQGNSA.

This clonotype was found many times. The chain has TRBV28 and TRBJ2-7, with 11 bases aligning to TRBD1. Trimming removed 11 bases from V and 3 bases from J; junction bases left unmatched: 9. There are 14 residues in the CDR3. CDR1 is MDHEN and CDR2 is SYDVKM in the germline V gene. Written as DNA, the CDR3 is TGTGCCTCCCAGGCGGACAGGGGGCTCTACGAGCAGTACTTC. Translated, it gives CASQADRGLYEQYF.

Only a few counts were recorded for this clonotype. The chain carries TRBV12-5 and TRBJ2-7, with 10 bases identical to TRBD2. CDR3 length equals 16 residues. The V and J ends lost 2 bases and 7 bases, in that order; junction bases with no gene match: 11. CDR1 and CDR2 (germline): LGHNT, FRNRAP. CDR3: CASGLFGLAGVGEQYF. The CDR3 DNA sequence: TGTGCTAGTGGTTTGTTCGGTCTAGCGGGAGTAGGTGAGCAGTACTTC.